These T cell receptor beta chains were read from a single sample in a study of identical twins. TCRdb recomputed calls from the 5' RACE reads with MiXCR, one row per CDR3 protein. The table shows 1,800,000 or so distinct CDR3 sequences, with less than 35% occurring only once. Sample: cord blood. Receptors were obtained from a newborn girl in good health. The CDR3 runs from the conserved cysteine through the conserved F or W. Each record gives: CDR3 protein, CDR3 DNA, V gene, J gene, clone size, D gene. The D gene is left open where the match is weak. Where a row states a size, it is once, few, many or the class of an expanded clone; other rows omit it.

cdr3_aa: CVSSRFTGTRRNEQFF
cdr3_nt: TGTGTCAGCAGCCGATTCACCGGGACTAGGCGCAATGAGCAGTTCTTC
v_call: TRBV14
j_call: TRBJ2-1
clone_size: .
d_call: TRBD2

cdr3_aa: CASRGQPSNYGYTF
cdr3_nt: TGCGCCAGCCGTGGACAGCCCTCTAACTATGGCTACACCTTC
v_call: TRBV5-1
j_call: TRBJ1-2
clone_size: .
d_call: .

cdr3_aa: CASSNLDGYGQFF
cdr3_nt: TGTGCCAGCAGCAATCTGGACGGCTACGGGCAGTTCTTC
v_call: TRBV7-2
j_call: TRBJ2-1
clone_size: .
d_call: .

cdr3_aa: CASTRTSVQETQYF
cdr3_nt: TGTGCCAGCACACGGACTAGCGTCCAAGAGACCCAGTACTTC
v_call: TRBV2
j_call: TRBJ2-5
clone_size: few
d_call: TRBD2

cdr3_aa: CASSFISLYKEGTANTGELFF
cdr3_nt: TGTGCCAGCAGCTTTATTAGTTTATATAAGGAGGGTACGGCGAACACCGGGGAGCTGTTTTTT
v_call: TRBV11-1
j_call: TRBJ2-2
clone_size: .
d_call: .

cdr3_aa: CASSLSGTGNGYTF
cdr3_nt: TGTGCCAGCAGTTTGTCGGGGACAGGGAATGGCTACACCTTC
v_call: TRBV27
j_call: TRBJ1-2
clone_size: many
d_call: TRBD1

cdr3_aa: CSARDQGRDYEQYF
cdr3_nt: TGCAGTGCTAGAGACCAGGGAAGGGACTACGAGCAGTACTTC
v_call: TRBV20-1
j_call: TRBJ2-7
clone_size: few
d_call: .

cdr3_aa: CSVGTNTDTQYF
cdr3_nt: TGCAGCGTTGGGACTAACACAGATACGCAGTATTTT
v_call: TRBV29-1
j_call: TRBJ2-3
clone_size: .
d_call: .

cdr3_aa: CSVPGRLEAFF
cdr3_nt: TGCAGCGTTCCGGGACGGCTTGAAGCTTTCTTT
v_call: TRBV29-1
j_call: TRBJ1-1
clone_size: .
d_call: .

cdr3_aa: CASRRTRDSRGNTIYF
cdr3_nt: TGTGCCAGCAGGAGGACAAGGGACAGCCGAGGAAACACCATATATTTT
v_call: TRBV6-5
j_call: TRBJ1-3
clone_size: .
d_call: TRBD1

cdr3_aa: CSVAIGTYNEQFF
cdr3_nt: TGCAGCGTTGCGATCGGGACTTACAATGAGCAGTTCTTC
v_call: TRBV29-1
j_call: TRBJ2-1
clone_size: many
d_call: .

cdr3_aa: CASSALGGRETNEQFF
cdr3_nt: TGTGCCAGCAGTGCCCTCGGCGGGAGAGAGACCAATGAGCAGTTCTTC
v_call: TRBV12-3/TRBV12-4
j_call: TRBJ2-1
clone_size: .
d_call: TRBD2

cdr3_aa: CASKAGKPNEKLFF
cdr3_nt: TGCGCCAGCAAGGCTGGCAAGCCTAATGAAAAACTGTTTTTT
v_call: TRBV5-1
j_call: TRBJ1-4
clone_size: .
d_call: .

cdr3_aa: CASSQARTSGSETQYF
cdr3_nt: TGTGCCAGCAGCCAAGCTCGGACTAGCGGGAGTGAGACCCAGTACTTC
v_call: TRBV3-1
j_call: TRBJ2-5
clone_size: .
d_call: TRBD2

cdr3_aa: CASSVRALADEQYF
cdr3_nt: TGTGCCAGCAGCGTAAGGGCGCTAGCGGACGAGCAGTACTTC
v_call: TRBV9
j_call: TRBJ2-7
clone_size: .
d_call: TRBD2

cdr3_aa: CASTPTGTFSAEQYF
cdr3_nt: TGTGCCAGCACCCCCACCGGGACTTTCTCGGCCGAGCAGTACTTC
v_call: TRBV7-2
j_call: TRBJ2-7
clone_size: few
d_call: .

cdr3_aa: CASTPIPGTSLLEAFF
cdr3_nt: TGTGCCAGCACTCCGATTCCCGGGACTTCCCTACTTGAAGCTTTCTTT
v_call: TRBV6-1
j_call: TRBJ1-1
clone_size: .
d_call: .

cdr3_aa: CASSDDRDGQETQYF
cdr3_nt: TGCGCCAGCAGTGATGACCGGGACGGCCAAGAGACCCAGTACTTC
v_call: TRBV10-1
j_call: TRBJ2-5
clone_size: few
d_call: .

cdr3_aa: CASSGQGVVGNYEQYF
cdr3_nt: TGTGCCAGCAGTGGACAGGGGGTTGTTGGAAACTACGAGCAGTACTTC
v_call: TRBV27
j_call: TRBJ2-7
clone_size: .
d_call: TRBD1

cdr3_aa: CASSPLGGIDYGYTF
cdr3_nt: TGCGCCAGCAGCCCCCTGGGTGGGATCGACTATGGCTACACCTTC
v_call: TRBV4-1
j_call: TRBJ1-2
clone_size: few
d_call: .

cdr3_aa: CASSRTNSPPHF
cdr3_nt: TGTGCCAGCAGCCGGACAAATTCACCCCCCCACTTT
v_call: TRBV14
j_call: TRBJ1-6
clone_size: once
d_call: .

cdr3_aa: CASSYSSAGGNTGELFF
cdr3_nt: TGTGCCAGCAGTTACTCGTCGGCGGGAGGGAACACCGGGGAGCTGTTTTTT
v_call: TRBV6-5
j_call: TRBJ2-2
clone_size: once
d_call: TRBD2

cdr3_aa: CAISESGREDTF
cdr3_nt: TGTGCCATCAGTGAGTCTGGCAGGGAGGACACCTTC
v_call: TRBV10-3
j_call: TRBJ1-2
clone_size: .
d_call: .